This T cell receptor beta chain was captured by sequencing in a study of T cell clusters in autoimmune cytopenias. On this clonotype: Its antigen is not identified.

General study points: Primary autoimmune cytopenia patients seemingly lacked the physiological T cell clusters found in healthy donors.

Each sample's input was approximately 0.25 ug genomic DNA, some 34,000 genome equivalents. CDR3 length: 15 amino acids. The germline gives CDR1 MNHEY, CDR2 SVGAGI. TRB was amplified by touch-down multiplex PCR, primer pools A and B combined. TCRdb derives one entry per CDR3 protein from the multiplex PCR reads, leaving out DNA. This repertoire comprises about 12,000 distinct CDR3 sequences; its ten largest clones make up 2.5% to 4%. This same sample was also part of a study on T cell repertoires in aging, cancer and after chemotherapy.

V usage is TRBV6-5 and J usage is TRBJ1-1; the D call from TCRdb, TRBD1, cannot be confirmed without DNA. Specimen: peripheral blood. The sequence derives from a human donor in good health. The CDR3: CASSYRTGWNTEAFF.